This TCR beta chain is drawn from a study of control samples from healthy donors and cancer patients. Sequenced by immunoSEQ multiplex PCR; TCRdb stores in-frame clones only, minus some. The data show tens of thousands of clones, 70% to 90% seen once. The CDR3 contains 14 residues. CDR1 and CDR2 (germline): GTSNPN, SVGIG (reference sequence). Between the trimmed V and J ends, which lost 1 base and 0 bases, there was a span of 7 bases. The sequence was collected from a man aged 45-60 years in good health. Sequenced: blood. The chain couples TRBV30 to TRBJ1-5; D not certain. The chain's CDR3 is CAWSGTVSNQPQHF. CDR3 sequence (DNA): TGTGCCTGGAGTGGAACAGTTAGCAATCAGCCCCAGCATTTT. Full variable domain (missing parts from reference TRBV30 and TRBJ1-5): SQTIHQWPATLVQPVGSPLSLECTVEGTSNPNLYWYRQAAGRGLQLLFYSVGIGQISSEVPQNLSASRPQDRQFILSSKKLLLSDSGFYLCAWSGTVSNQPQHFGDGTRLSIL.